This T cell receptor (beta chain) was identified during a study of CD8 T cells in Susac syndrome. The V end was cut by 10 bases, the J end by 4 bases, with 10 bases between. The CDR3 loop spans 11 amino acids. Germline V gene data show CDR1 as MNHEY and CDR2 as SMNVEV (reference sequence). The RNA, about 0.45 to 1 ug, was put through reverse transcription using random hexamers. TCRdb re-called the immunoSEQ multiplex PCR reads with MiXCR, one entry per CDR3 protein. The sample records under 550,000 distinct CDR3 sequences, roughly 85% being singletons. The chain is built from TRBV27 and TRBJ1-2; tentative D call: TRBD1 (5 bases). This receptor was identified in a human donor with multiple sclerosis. Specimen: CD8+ T cells from PBMCs. The CDR3 bases are TGTGCCATACTGACAGTCTATGGCTACACCTTC. This sequence encodes CAILTVYGYTF.